This T cell receptor beta chain was documented in a study of T cell repertoires in cytomegalovirus infection. About the study: HLA-B-restricted CMV epitopes that are well studied were used alongside recently identified HLA-C-restricted ones. The public TCR beta signatures pointed to both CMV infection and matching HLA type. Notes on the study in general: In two of eight donors, the top clonotype was HLA-C-restricted CMV-specific. Cumulated frequencies of public TCR beta families served to identify carriers of CMV plus the relevant HLA.

Per germline, CDR1 SNHLY and CDR2 FYNNEI. Trimming left V 6 bases short and J 7 bases short, with 22 bases between. This CDR3 contains 15 residues. TCRdb reprocessed the reads with MiXCR, giving one entry per CDR3 protein. Of around 750,000 distinct CDR3 sequences in the sample, approximately 29% were seen once. On this clonotype itself: Antigen specificity is unknown.

This TCR came from a human donor in good health (CMV status not recorded). Some clones in this sample may be carry-over from other donors' samples. This material consisted of cultured CD8+ T cells from PBMCs, taken from culture after CMV antigen stimulation. This rearrangement joins TRBV2 to TRBJ2-7; a weak D match, TRBD2 (6 bases). In nucleotides, the CDR3 is TGTGCCAGCAGGGGAGGCTGGGCAGATACTCGGGAGCAGTACGTC. Translation gives CASRGGWADTREQYV.